This record looks at one T cell receptor (beta chain) sequence and its context. Its binding antigen is unknown. Per-base qualities were not stored, and no clone one base away is much larger. The CDR3 covers 17 residues, taking in both the cysteine and the phenylalanine. CDR3 DNA is the only sequence kept; it has 51 bases, read in frame from the first base. The germline V gene provides CDR1 SGHDT and CDR2 YYEEEE. Trimming leaves V shorter by 4 bases and J shorter by 8 bases, with the junction holding 15 bases beyond the gene matches. The data derive from a study of blood T cell repertoires in COVID-19 (dated by TCRdb to 2020 to 2022). Some background on the complete study: Samples covering the acute and convalescent phases of COVID-19 were provided by collaborators in the United States, Italy and Spain. Where available, HLA class I and class II types were taken from metadata supplied by the sample provider and were not determined by assay-based typing. The prospective study material was composed of cDNA or gDNA derived from T cells, B-cell-depleted T cells, or PBMCs. The samples were drawn from the first 160 participants of the ongoing ImmuneRACE study and from over 950 subjects provided by 6 global collaborators. Subjects who had been exposed to COVID-19, were actively infected with it, or had recovered from it provided the deeply sampled blood TCRbeta repertoires that made up the dataset. The sample metadata nearly always contained a de-identified subject ID, COVID-19 status, age in years and sex. The repertoires were released in a freely available public database meant as a resource for research on the immune response to SARS-CoV-2. Broader findings and caveats from the paper: The amount of clinical and demographic metadata varied by source and participant and was provided uncurated.

TCRbeta CDR3 regions were amplified from genomic DNA using the immunoSEQ Assay, a bias-controlled multiplex PCR. The published analysis was carried out like this. The number of nucleated cells in each sample was estimated by amplification of reference gene primers within the assay. To quantify the absolute abundance of each unique TCRbeta CDR3 rearrangement, sequence reads were collapsed and filtered. For each sample, productive Simpson clonality was calculated as the square root of Simpson's diversity index over productive rearrangements. TCRdb limited this immuneACCESS table to in-frame rearrangements with V and J called. A share of clones is missing; checked studies link under half to unresolved V genes, and the rest is unexplained. The D gene and trimming were derived from the DNA, and the V and J assignments and clone size from that table. The table for this sample lists hundreds of thousands of clones; around nine tenths of them were counted only once. The ten most abundant clones make up over 1.1% of the sample.

The collaborating institutions used their own protocols to collect whole blood in K2EDTA tubes. Collaborator samples were shipped for TCRbeta analysis as frozen whole blood, isolated PBMCs, or DNA extracted from either sample type. This clonotype was obtained from a man older than 75 with acute or convalescent COVID-19. The V and J segments used are TRBV5-6 and TRBJ2-1; TRBD2 aligns with 10 central bases. The source material was peripheral blood. CDR3 region: CASSPKIGLAVMDEQFF. The DNA is TGTGCCAGCAGCCCCAAAATTGGACTAGCGGTGATGGATGAGCAGTTCTTC.